Below are 27 T cell receptor beta chains sequenced from a single sample in a study of blood T cell repertoires in COVID-19. Repertoires were generated with immunoSEQ multiplex PCR, while TCRdb's copy carries only in-frame clones and drops some. The sample has some 160,000 clones; around 79% are singletons. The sequenced sample consisted of peripheral blood. The receptor source for this set is a man aged 45-60 years with active or convalescent COVID-19.

This chain joins TRBV19 and TRBJ1-6, with TRBD1 matching 9 bases. Germline trimming cut 8 bases from V and 5 bases from J; bases unmatched to any gene: 10. Per germline, CDR1 LNHDA and CDR2 SQIVND (reference sequence). The CDR3 loop spans 16 amino acids. The CDR3, as DNA: TGTGCCAGTGGGGGCATACAGGGGGCAGATAATTCACCCCTCCACTTT. It specifies CASGGIQGADNSPLHF.

A word on this clone: Other DNA sequences in the same sample also yield this CDR3. V and J are TRBV19 and TRBJ1-3; D gene unclear. The germline V gene has CDR1 LNHDA and CDR2 SQIVND (reference sequence). The CDR3 has 12 amino acids. Trimming took 6 bases from V and 4 from J, leaving 7 bases between them. The CDR3 loop is CASRSSGNTIYF. CDR3 in DNA: TGTGCCAGTAGGAGTAGCGGAAACACCATATATTTT.

The chain couples TRBV28 to TRBJ2-7, with 7 nucleotides matching TRBD1. With 8 bases clipped from V and 4 bases from J, the junction kept 11 bases outside the gene matches. CDR3 length: 14 residues. CDR1 is MDHEN, CDR2 SYDVKM, per germline. CDR3 in DNA: TGTGCCAGCGTCCCCGGGACAGTGATATACGAGCAGTACTTC. This gives the protein CASVPGTVIYEQYF.

CDR3 region: CASSSRQETSYEQYF. The CDR3, as DNA: TGTGCCAGCAGCAGCAGACAGGAAACTTCCTACGAGCAGTACTTC. The gene calls are TRBV7-9 and TRBJ2-7; perhaps TRBD1 as D (6 bases). This CDR3 region has 15 residues. Per germline, CDR1 SEHNR and CDR2 FQNEAQ (reference sequence). The germline V and J ends were trimmed by 5 bases and 1 base, with 15 bases remaining between them.

Of note for this clone: Other DNA variants within this sample encode the same CDR3. J is TRBJ1-1 and V is TRBV28; D remains ambiguous. This CDR3 has 14 amino acids. The germline gives CDR1 MDHEN, CDR2 SYDVKM. The V and J ends lost 2 bases and 0 bases respectively, with 7 bases between them. The CDR3 here is CASSLGQMNTEAFF. The CDR3, as DNA: TGTGCCAGCAGTTTAGGGCAGATGAACACTGAAGCTTTCTTT.

The V gene is TRBV6-2 or TRBV6-3, the J gene TRBJ1-2; D possibly corresponds to TRBD1 (5 bases). The CDR3 sequence is 12 residues long. Germline V CDR1 and CDR2: MNHEY, SVGEGT. Trimming left V 4 bases short and J 6 bases short, with 9 bases between. CDR3 loop: CASSFGGDGYTF. In nucleotides, the CDR3 is TGTGCCAGCAGTTTTGGGGGGGATGGCTACACCTTC.

The CDR3 DNA is TGTGCCAGTAACCAAAACATGAACACTGAAGCTTTCTTT. This codes for CASNQNMNTEAFF. The chain couples TRBV19 to TRBJ1-1, with D unclear. The CDR3 loop spans 13 amino acids. Germline lookup yields CDR1 LNHDA and CDR2 SQIVND (reference sequence). Trimming took 7 bases from V and 0 from J, leaving 9 bases between them.

The V call is TRBV10-3, the J call TRBJ1-1; tentatively, D is TRBD1 (5 bases). Trimming took 7 bases from V and 1 from J, leaving 13 bases between them. The CDR3 consists of 14 residues. Germline-derived CDR1 and CDR2 are ENHRY and SYGVKD. The CDR3 DNA reads as TGTGCCATCAAGACGACAGAGACGAACACTGAAGCTTTCTTT. As protein: CAIKTTETNTEAFF.

The chain carries TRBV9 and TRBJ1-3; D gene uncertain. Germline V CDR1 and CDR2: SGDLS, YYNGEE. This CDR3 comprises 14 residues. The ends were cut back, 4 bases at V and 2 bases at J, with 10 bases in the middle. Here the CDR3 DNA reads TGTGCCAGCAGCCCCGACACCCCTGGAAACACCATATATTTT. This encodes CASSPDTPGNTIYF. Full variable domain (outside the CDR3, taken from reference TRBV9 and TRBJ1-3): DSGVTQTPKHLITATGQRVTLRCSPRSGDLSVYWYQQSLDQGLQFLIQYYNGEERAKGNILERFSAQQFPDLHSELNLSSLELGDSALYFCASSPDTPGNTIYFGEGSWLTVV.

V and J are TRBV19 and TRBJ1-4, with D maybe TRBD1 (5 bases). The CDR3 sequence is 15 residues long. The germline V and J ends were trimmed by 3 bases and 0 bases, with 8 bases remaining between them. The V gene's germline CDR1 is LNHDA and CDR2 SQIVND (reference sequence). For the CDR3, the DNA is TGTGCCAGTAGTATCGGGGGGTCAACTAATGAAAAACTGTTTTTT. Protein product: CASSIGGSTNEKLFF.

The V call is TRBV7-6, the J call TRBJ2-3; 11 bases fit TRBD2. In germline, CDR1 is SGHVS, CDR2 FNYEAQ. V was pared by 5 bases and J by 0 bases, with 7 bases of the junction left unmatched. The CDR3 loop spans 17 amino acids. The CDR3 nucleotides are TGTGCCAGCAGCCGACTAGCGGGATTAACTAGCACAGATACGCAGTATTTT. Translation gives CASSRLAGLTSTDTQYF.

The V call is TRBV25-1, the J call TRBJ2-5; 8 nucleotides line up with TRBD1. With 7 bases clipped from V and 4 bases from J, the junction kept 14 bases outside the gene matches. The CDR3 is made up of 16 amino acids. The germline V gene has CDR1 MGHDK and CDR2 SYGVNS. CDR3 in DNA: TGTGCCAGCACACCCCCCGGGGAGACAGGGGTAGAGACCCAGTACTTC. It is translated as CASTPPGETGVETQYF.

CDR3 nucleotides: TGTGCCAGCAGCTTCTCCCAGGGGAGCTATGGCTACACCTTC. Protein: CASSFSQGSYGYTF. This rearrangement joins TRBV9 to TRBJ1-2; maybe TRBD1 (6 bases). Germline V lookup: CDR1 SGDLS, CDR2 YYNGEE. The CDR3 is made up of 14 amino acids. V was shortened by 4 bases and J by 4 bases, with 14 bases between the two germline ends.

DNA of the CDR3: TGCGCCAGCAGCCATTCTCTAGCGCAAGAGACCCAGTACTTC. Its protein is CASSHSLAQETQYF. The chain carries TRBV4-1 and TRBJ2-5, with D possibly being TRBD2 (6 bases). The CDR3 extends over 14 amino acids. Germline CDR1 is MGHRA and CDR2 is YSYEKL. Trimming stripped 3 bases from V and 2 bases from J, with 10 bases between.

A few counts support this clone. The chain is built from TRBV5-5 and TRBJ2-3; D not resolved. V shed 4 bases and J shed 3 bases, with 15 bases lying between them. This CDR3 comprises 15 residues. Germline V gene sequence: CDR1 SGHKS, CDR2 YYEKEE (reference sequence). The CDR3 loop reads CASSRTIGSTDTQYF. The CDR3 DNA is TGTGCCAGCAGCCGAACTATAGGAAGTACAGATACGCAGTATTTT.

The genes are TRBV9 and TRBJ2-7, with a tentative D call TRBD2 (5 bases). V lost 4 bases to trimming and J lost 4 bases, with 15 bases between them. From germline, CDR1 is SGDLS and CDR2 YYNGEE. The length of the CDR3 is 14 residues. CDR3 nucleotides: TGTGCCAGCAGCCCCGAGAGGGTCCCGTACGAGCAGTACTTC. It is translated as CASSPERVPYEQYF.

This clone has only one observation. The rearrangement uses TRBV28 and TRBJ2-3; 11 bases match TRBD2. The germline V gene has CDR1 MDHEN and CDR2 SYDVKM. The junction had 7 bases not matched to a gene; V was cut back by 6 bases and J by 2 bases. The CDR3 runs 16 residues. Written as DNA, the CDR3 is TGTGCCAGCAGGTTAGCGGGAGGGATTTACACAGATACGCAGTATTTT. Translated: CASRLAGGIYTDTQYF.

The V gene is TRBV9, the J gene TRBJ1-6, with TRBD1 matching 7 bases. The ends lost 2 bases at V and 7 bases at J; junction bases unmatched: 9. Germline CDR1 SGDLS, CDR2 YYNGEE. The CDR3 has 16 residues. CDR3 sequence reads: CASSVTPGQTNSPLHF. The CDR3 DNA reads as TGTGCCAGCAGCGTTACACCGGGACAGACAAATTCACCCCTCCACTTT. Full variable domain (rest looked up from reference TRBV9 and TRBJ1-6): DSGVTQTPKHLITATGQRVTLRCSPRSGDLSVYWYQQSLDQGLQFLIQYYNGEERAKGNILERFSAQQFPDLHSELNLSSLELGDSALYFCASSVTPGQTNSPLHFGNGTRLTVT.

A few counts support this clone. The V gene is TRBV4-2, the J gene TRBJ2-7, with D hard to call. The germline V and J ends were trimmed by 3 bases and 7 bases, with 10 bases remaining between them. The CDR3 is 12 residues long. Germline-derived CDR1 and CDR2 are LGHNA and YNFKEQ. The CDR3 nucleotides read TGTGCCAGCAGCCACGCCCTCAGGGAGCAGTACTTC. It is translated as CASSHALREQYF.

The chain recombines TRBV30 with TRBJ1-3, with D unclear. The CDR3 runs to 14 residues. V was clipped by 1 base and J by 0 bases, with 7 bases between them. Germline V gene sequence: CDR1 GTSNPN, CDR2 SVGIG (reference sequence). The CDR3 loop is CAWSAGSSGNTIYF. CDR3 sequence (DNA): TGTGCCTGGAGTGCCGGTAGCTCTGGAAACACCATATATTTT.

The V call is TRBV5-8, the J call TRBJ1-5; 7 nucleotides align to TRBD1. CDR1 and CDR2 (germline): SGHTS, YDEGEE. Unmatched junction bases numbered 4, after V lost 3 bases and J lost 4 bases. CDR3 length: 14 residues. The DNA for the CDR3 is TGTGCCAGCAGCTCCCCAGGGGGAAATCAGCCCCAGCATTTT. The encoded protein is CASSSPGGNQPQHF. Drawing the rest from reference TRBV5-8 and TRBJ1-5, the complete variable domain is EAGVTQSPTHLIKTRGQQATLRCSPISGHTSVYWYQQALGLGLQFLLWYDEGEERNRGNFPPRFSGRQFPNYSSELNVNALELEDSALYLCASSSPGGNQPQHFGDGTRLSIL.

This clone was detected only a few times. The CDR3 nucleotides are TGTGCCAGCAGTTACACGGGGAACTCTGGAAACACCATATATTTT. The encoded protein is CASSYTGNSGNTIYF. The chain joins TRBV6-2 or TRBV6-3 to TRBJ1-3; the D is unclear. Germline CDR1 and CDR2: MNHEY and SVGEGT. This CDR3 has 15 amino acids. The ends were cut back, 2 bases at V and 0 bases at J, with 8 bases in the middle.

This rearrangement joins TRBV30 to TRBJ2-1; 7 nucleotides line up with TRBD2. There are 16 residues in the CDR3. The V segment lost 2 bases and the J segment 7 bases; nucleotides outside the gene matches: 14. Germline CDR1 GTSNPN, CDR2 SVGIG (reference sequence). DNA for the CDR3: TGTGCCTGGAGTCCCTTCAGCGGGGACCTTTGGAATGAGCAGTTCTTC. Its protein is CAWSPFSGDLWNEQFF.

This clone was detected only once. The V and J genes are TRBV19 and TRBJ2-1, with TRBD2 matching over 7 bases. The germline V gene has CDR1 LNHDA and CDR2 SQIVND (reference sequence). V lost 5 bases, J lost 2 bases, and 6 bases stayed unmatched. CDR3 length: 15 amino acids. For the CDR3, the DNA is TGTGCCAGTAGTCCCGGACTAGACGCCTACAATGAGCAGTTCTTC. Translating it yields CASSPGLDAYNEQFF.

The rearrangement uses TRBV7-9 and TRBJ1-2, with 10 bases matching TRBD1. Germline CDR1 and CDR2: SEHNR and FQNEAQ (reference sequence). The CDR3 loop spans 16 amino acids. V dropped 0 bases and J dropped 8; count of bases not matched to a gene: 9. The CDR3 here is CASSLAGTGVVDGYTF. The CDR3 coding sequence is TGTGCCAGCAGCTTAGCCGGGACAGGGGTAGTCGACGGCTACACCTTC.

The V call is TRBV24-1, the J call TRBJ1-2; D not certain. The germline V gene has CDR1 KGHDR and CDR2 SFDVKD. Trimming removed 5 bases at V and 4 bases at J, with 13 bases between. The CDR3 loop spans 14 amino acids. CDR3 sequence: CATSVGRWPYGYTF. Here the CDR3 DNA reads TGTGCCACCAGTGTTGGCAGGTGGCCCTATGGCTACACCTTC.

This clone was seen only once. This chain joins TRBV7-9 and TRBJ2-5, with 12 positions matching TRBD1. Germline trimming cut 0 bases from V and 5 bases from J; bases unmatched to any gene: 4. This CDR3 spans 16 amino acids. Germline V gives CDR1 SEHNR, CDR2 FQNEAQ (reference sequence). The CDR3 region is CASSLAGTGGTETQYF. CDR3 nucleotide sequence: TGTGCCAGCAGCTTAGCTGGGACAGGGGGCACGGAGACCCAGTACTTC.